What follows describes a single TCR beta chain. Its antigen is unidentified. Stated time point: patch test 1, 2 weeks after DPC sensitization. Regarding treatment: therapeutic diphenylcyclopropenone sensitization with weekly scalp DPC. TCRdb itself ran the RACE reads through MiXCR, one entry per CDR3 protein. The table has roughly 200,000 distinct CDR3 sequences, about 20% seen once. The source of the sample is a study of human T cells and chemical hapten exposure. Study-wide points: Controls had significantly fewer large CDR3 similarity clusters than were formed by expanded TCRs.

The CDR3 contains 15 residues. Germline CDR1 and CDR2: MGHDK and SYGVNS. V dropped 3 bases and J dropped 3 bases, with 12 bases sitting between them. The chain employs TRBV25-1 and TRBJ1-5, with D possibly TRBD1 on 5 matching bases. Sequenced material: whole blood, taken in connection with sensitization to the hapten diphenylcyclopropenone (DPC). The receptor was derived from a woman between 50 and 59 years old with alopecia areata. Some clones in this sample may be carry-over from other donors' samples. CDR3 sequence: CASSDSRGDNQPQHF. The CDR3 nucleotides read TGTGCCAGCAGTGATAGTAGAGGGGACAATCAGCCCCAGCATTTT.